This T cell receptor (beta chain) stems from a study of cytomegalovirus exposure and HLA in healthy donors. Profiled with immunoSEQ multiplex PCR; TCRdb holds only in-frame clones, not every one. This sample yields about 250,000 clones, of which over 75% are seen a single time; approximately 12% belongs to the top ten. Sequenced input: PBMCs. This sequence was found in a man aged 18 to 29 in good health and CMV-seropositive.

CDR3 sequence reads: CASSASTSGYEQYF. In DNA, the CDR3 is TGTGCCAGCAGTGCTAGCACTAGCGGCTACGAGCAGTACTTC. J is TRBJ2-7 and V is TRBV28; 8 nucleotides match TRBD2. The CDR3 has 14 amino acids. Looked up from germline, CDR1 is MDHEN and CDR2 is SYDVKM. The J segment lost 3 bases and the V segment lost 5 bases, leaving 6 bases of the junction unmatched.